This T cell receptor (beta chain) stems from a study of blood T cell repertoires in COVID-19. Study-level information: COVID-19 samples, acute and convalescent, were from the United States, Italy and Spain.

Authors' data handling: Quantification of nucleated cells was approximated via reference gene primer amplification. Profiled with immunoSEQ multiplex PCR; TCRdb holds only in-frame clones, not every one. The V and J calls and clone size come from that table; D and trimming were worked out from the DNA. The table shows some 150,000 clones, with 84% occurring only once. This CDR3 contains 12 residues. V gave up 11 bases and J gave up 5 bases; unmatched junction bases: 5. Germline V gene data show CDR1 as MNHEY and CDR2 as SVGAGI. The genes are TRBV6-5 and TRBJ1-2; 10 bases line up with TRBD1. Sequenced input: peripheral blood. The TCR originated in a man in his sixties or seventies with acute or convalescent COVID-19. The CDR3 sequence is CACRDRGYGYTF. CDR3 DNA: TGTGCCTGCCGGGACAGGGGTTATGGCTACACCTTC.